These T cell receptor beta chains were read from a single sample in a study of T cell responses to AZD1222 COVID-19 vaccine. Method: immunoSEQ multiplex PCR; TCRdb's copy keeps in-frame clones and lacks some. The table has under 150,000 clones, approximately 88% seen once. This sample comprised peripheral blood, obtained 28 days after the second AZD1222 dose. The receptors originated from an adult who received the AZD1222 COVID-19 vaccine. The CDR3 runs from the conserved cysteine through the conserved F or W. The D gene is left open where the match is weak. Expanded clones get a size class; other rows say once, few or many, or leave the size out.

CDR3 protein	CDR3 DNA	V gene	J gene	clone size	D gene
CASSEGQGYNEKLFF	TGTGCCAGTAGTGAAGGACAGGGTTATAATGAAAAACTGTTTTTT	TRBV19	TRBJ1-4	-	TRBD1
CASSSMTGDEQFF	TGTGCCAGCAGCTCCATGACTGGCGATGAGCAGTTCTTC	TRBV7-8	TRBJ2-1	-	-
CASSQSPGQGYEQYF	TGTGCCAGCAGCCAATCTCCGGGACAGGGATACGAGCAGTACTTC	TRBV5-4	TRBJ2-7	-	TRBD1
CASSLYSGEEQFF	TGTGCCAGCTCACTTTATTCGGGGGAAGAGCAGTTCTTC	TRBV18	TRBJ2-1	-	-
CASSQGPNQPQHF	TGTGCCAGCAGCCAAGGGCCCAATCAGCCCCAGCATTTT	TRBV4-2	TRBJ1-5	-	-
CASSDSGGAFSEQFF	TGTGCCAGCAGCGATAGCGGGGGGGCCTTTAGTGAGCAGTTCTTC	TRBV9	TRBJ2-1	-	TRBD2
CASSEGDRDYSGANVLTF	TGTGCCAGCAGTGAGGGCGACAGGGACTACTCTGGGGCCAACGTCCTGACTTTC	TRBV6-2/TRBV6-3	TRBJ2-6	-	-
CASSLNTGELFF	TGTGCCAGCAGCCTTAACACCGGGGAGCTGTTTTTT	TRBV6-5	TRBJ2-2	few	-
CASSTQWGVGGYTF	TGTGCCAGTAGCACCCAATGGGGGGTGGGCGGCTACACCTTC	TRBV19	TRBJ1-2	-	-
CASSTSSGGYEQYF	TGCGCCAGCAGCACCTCTAGCGGGGGGTACGAGCAGTACTTC	TRBV5-1	TRBJ2-7	-	TRBD2
CASTVSSTNTGELFF	TGTGCCAGCACGGTATCGAGTACGAACACCGGGGAGCTGTTTTTT	TRBV2	TRBJ2-2	-	-
CASSELTYGTEAFF	TGCGCCAGCAGTGAATTAACGTACGGCACTGAAGCTTTCTTT	TRBV10-2	TRBJ1-1	-	-
CASSLGGGPDTQYF	TGTGCCAGCAGCTTAGGCGGGGGGCCAGATACGCAGTATTTT	TRBV11-2	TRBJ2-3	-	TRBD2
CASSVGAGDEQYF	TGTGCCAGCAGCGTAGGAGCGGGGGACGAGCAGTACTTC	TRBV9	TRBJ2-7	-	TRBD2
CSVESGGDQPQHF	TGCAGCGTTGAGTCCGGGGGCGATCAGCCCCAGCATTTT	TRBV29-1	TRBJ1-5	-	-
CASSGDVSYEQYF	TGTGCCAGCAGCGGGGACGTCTCCTACGAGCAGTACTTC	TRBV25-1	TRBJ2-7	-	-
CASTGRGGGNTIYF	TGTGCCAGCACCGGAAGGGGAGGAGGAAACACCATATATTTT	TRBV2	TRBJ1-3	once	-
CASSFFAQALNEQFF	TGTGCCAGCAGCTTCTTTGCCCAAGCCCTCAATGAGCAGTTCTTC	TRBV7-6	TRBJ2-1	-	-
CASSLGSEQFF	TGTGCCAGCAGCTTAGGTAGTGAGCAGTTCTTC	TRBV7-9	TRBJ2-1	-	-
CASSETGGRETQYF	TGCGCCAGCAGCGAAACAGGGGGCCGGGAGACCCAGTACTTC	TRBV5-1	TRBJ2-5	few	TRBD1
CASSYSGQGSSYEQYF	TGTGCCAGCAGTTACTCAGGACAGGGGAGCTCCTACGAGCAGTACTTC	TRBV6-5	TRBJ2-7	-	TRBD1
CASSPGDISTYEQYF	TGTGCCAGCAGCCCCGGGGACATCTCCACCTACGAGCAGTACTTC	TRBV6-5	TRBJ2-7	-	-
CASSPPARGDTEAFF	TGTGCCAGCTCACCACCAGCCAGGGGTGACACTGAAGCTTTCTTT	TRBV18	TRBJ1-1	-	-
CASSSTSGGNYGYTF	TGTGCCAGCAGTTCCACGAGTGGGGGAAACTATGGCTACACCTTC	TRBV28	TRBJ1-2	-	-
CASSYELVDGYTF	TGTGCCAGCAGTTACGAACTAGTGGATGGCTACACCTTC	TRBV6-2/TRBV6-3	TRBJ1-2	once	-
CASSSDALGNSPLHF	TGTGCCAGCAGCTCGGATGCGCTGGGTAATTCACCCCTCCACTTT	TRBV27	TRBJ1-6	medium-sized	-
CAISTQGALYEQYF	TGTGCCATCAGCACACAGGGGGCCTTATACGAGCAGTACTTC	TRBV10-3	TRBJ2-7	-	TRBD1
CASSFRGGLQETQYF	TGTGCCAGCAGTTTTCGGGGGGGATTACAAGAGACCCAGTACTTC	TRBV28	TRBJ2-5	-	TRBD2
CARRRDREGDTQYF	TGTGCGCGCCGGCGGGACAGGGAGGGAGATACGCAGTATTTT	TRBV9	TRBJ2-3	-	TRBD1
CASSLVWSGEQYF	TGTGCCAGCAGCTTAGTTTGGAGCGGGGAGCAGTACTTC	TRBV7-9	TRBJ2-7	-	-
CASSQDPPGTDTQYF	TGTGCCAGCAGCCAAGATCCCCCAGGGACAGATACGCAGTATTTT	TRBV3-1/TRBV3-2	TRBJ2-3	-	-
CAIMGPGGTEAFF	TGTGCCATCATGGGGCCAGGGGGGACTGAAGCTTTCTTT	TRBV10-3	TRBJ1-1	-	TRBD1
CASSPPGLAGADTQYF	TGTGCCAGCTCACCTCCAGGCCTAGCGGGGGCGGATACGCAGTATTTT	TRBV18	TRBJ2-3	-	TRBD2
CASSMTATTSTDTQYF	TGCGCCAGCAGCATGACCGCCACTACTAGCACAGATACGCAGTATTTT	TRBV5-1	TRBJ2-3	once	-
CASSWAGTARYEQYF	TGTGCCAGCAGCTGGGCCGGGACTGCACGCTACGAGCAGTACTTC	TRBV5-6	TRBJ2-7	-	-
CASSGVRTEAFF	TGTGCCAGCAGCGGGGTGCGCACTGAAGCTTTCTTT	TRBV7-2	TRBJ1-1	-	-
CASSLRLAGFQETQYF	TGTGCCAGCAGTTTAAGACTAGCGGGGTTTCAAGAGACCCAGTACTTC	TRBV6-2/TRBV6-3	TRBJ2-5	-	TRBD2
CSAAQGKTQYF	TGCAGTGCCGCCCAGGGAAAGACCCAGTACTTC	TRBV20-1	TRBJ2-5	-	-
CASSLEDRGTPFGYEQYF	TGTGCCAGCAGCTTAGAGGACAGGGGGACGCCTTTCGGCTACGAGCAGTACTTC	TRBV11-2	TRBJ2-7	-	TRBD1
CASSLAYGQPQHF	TGTGCCAGCAGCTTAGCGTACGGTCAGCCCCAGCATTTT	TRBV7-2	TRBJ1-5	-	-
CASGEGGSSYNEQFF	TGTGCCAGTGGTGAGGGGGGAAGCTCCTACAATGAGCAGTTCTTC	TRBV18	TRBJ2-1	-	-
CASSPGVNTEAFF	TGTGCCAGCTCACCGGGGGTGAACACTGAAGCTTTCTTT	TRBV18	TRBJ1-1	-	-
CASSPTGVEQFF	TGTGCCAGCAGCCCAACAGGGGTTGAGCAGTTCTTC	TRBV11-1	TRBJ2-1	-	TRBD1
CASSPGQGVNQPQHF	TGTGCCAGCTCACCCGGACAGGGGGTCAATCAGCCCCAGCATTTT	TRBV18	TRBJ1-5	-	TRBD1
CASSPIQGLNSPLHF	TGTGCCAGCAGCCCCATACAGGGTCTAAATTCACCCCTCCACTTT	TRBV7-9	TRBJ1-6	-	-
CASSQDTGVYGYTF	TGCGCCAGCAGCCAAGATACGGGGGTCTATGGCTACACCTTC	TRBV4-3	TRBJ1-2	few	-
CASSLPPGYGYTF	TGTGCCAGCAGTTTACCCCCGGGTTACGGCTACACCTTC	TRBV12-3/TRBV12-4	TRBJ1-2	-	-
CASSLVGTRYNSPLHF	TGTGCCAGCAGCTTGGTTGGGACCCGTTATAATTCACCCCTCCACTTT	TRBV5-5	TRBJ1-6	-	-
CASSFRVGDGGTQYF	TGTGCCAGCAGTTTCAGGGTGGGGGATGGAGGGACCCAGTACTTC	TRBV27	TRBJ2-5	-	-
CASSGTGVLNRGEKLFF	TGTGCCAGCAGTGGGACAGGGGTGCTTAATCGTGGTGAAAAACTGTTTTTT	TRBV6-1	TRBJ1-4	-	TRBD1
CATSRDYGMNTEAFF	TGTGCCACCAGCAGAGATTACGGCATGAACACTGAAGCTTTCTTT	TRBV15	TRBJ1-1	-	-